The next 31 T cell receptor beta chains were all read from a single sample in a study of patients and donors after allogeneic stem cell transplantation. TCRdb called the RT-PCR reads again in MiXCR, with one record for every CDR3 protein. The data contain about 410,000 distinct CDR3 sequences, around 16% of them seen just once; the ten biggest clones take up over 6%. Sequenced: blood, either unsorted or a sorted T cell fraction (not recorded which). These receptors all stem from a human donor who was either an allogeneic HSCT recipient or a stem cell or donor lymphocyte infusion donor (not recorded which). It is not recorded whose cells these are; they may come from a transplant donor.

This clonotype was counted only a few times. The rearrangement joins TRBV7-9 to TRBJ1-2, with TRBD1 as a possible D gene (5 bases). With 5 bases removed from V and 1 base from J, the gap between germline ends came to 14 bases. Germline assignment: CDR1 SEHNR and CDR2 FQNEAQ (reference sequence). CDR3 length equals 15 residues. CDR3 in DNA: TGTGCCAGCAGCCTGCTAGGGGCGGGTAACTATGGCTACACCTTC. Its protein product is CASSLLGAGNYGYTF.

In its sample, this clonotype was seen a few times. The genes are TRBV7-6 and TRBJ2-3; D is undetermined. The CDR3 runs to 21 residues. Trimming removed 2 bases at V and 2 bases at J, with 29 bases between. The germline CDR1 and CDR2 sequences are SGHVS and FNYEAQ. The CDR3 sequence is CASSLLGFGRSLRPLTDTQYF. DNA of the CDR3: TGTGCCAGCAGCTTACTGGGCTTTGGACGGAGCCTCAGGCCCCTCACAGATACGCAGTATTTT.

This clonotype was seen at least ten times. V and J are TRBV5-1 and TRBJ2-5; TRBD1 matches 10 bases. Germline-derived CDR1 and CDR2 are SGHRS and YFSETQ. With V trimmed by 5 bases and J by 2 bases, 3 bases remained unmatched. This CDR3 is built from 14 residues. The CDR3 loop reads CASRRDRGQETQYF. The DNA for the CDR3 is TGCGCCAGCAGAAGGGACAGGGGACAAGAGACCCAGTACTTC.

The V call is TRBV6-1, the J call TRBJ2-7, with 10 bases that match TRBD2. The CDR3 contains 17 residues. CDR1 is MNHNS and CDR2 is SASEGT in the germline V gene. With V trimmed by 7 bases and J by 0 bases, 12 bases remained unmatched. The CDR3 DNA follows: TGTGCCAGCATGAGGGCTAGCGGGAGCGCTAACTCCTACGAGCAGTACTTC. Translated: CASMRASGSANSYEQYF.

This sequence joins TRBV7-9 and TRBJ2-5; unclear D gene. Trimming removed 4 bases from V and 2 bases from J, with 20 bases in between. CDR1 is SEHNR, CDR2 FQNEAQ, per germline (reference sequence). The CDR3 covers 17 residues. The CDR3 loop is CASSYRPLTNQQETQYF. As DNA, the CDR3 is TGTGCCAGCAGCTACAGACCACTAACTAATCAGCAAGAGACCCAGTACTTC.

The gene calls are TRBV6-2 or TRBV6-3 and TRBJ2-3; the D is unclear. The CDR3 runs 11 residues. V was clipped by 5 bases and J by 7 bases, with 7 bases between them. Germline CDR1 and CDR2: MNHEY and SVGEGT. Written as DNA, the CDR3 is TGTGCCAGCAGTAATAGTTATACGCAGTATTTT. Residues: CASSNSYTQYF.

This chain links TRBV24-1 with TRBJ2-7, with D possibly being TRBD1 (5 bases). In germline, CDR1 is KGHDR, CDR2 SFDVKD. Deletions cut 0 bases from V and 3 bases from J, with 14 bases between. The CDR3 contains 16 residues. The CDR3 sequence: CATSDLSPRGIYEQYF. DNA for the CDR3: TGTGCCACCAGTGATTTGTCCCCAAGGGGTATCTACGAGCAGTACTTC.

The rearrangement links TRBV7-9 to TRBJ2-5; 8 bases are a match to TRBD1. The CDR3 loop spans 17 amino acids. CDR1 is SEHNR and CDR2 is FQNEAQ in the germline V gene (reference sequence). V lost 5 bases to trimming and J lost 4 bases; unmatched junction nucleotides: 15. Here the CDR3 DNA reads TGTGCCAGCAGCCCTAGGGACGGCAGGGGGCAGAGAGAGACCCAGTACTTC. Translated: CASSPRDGRGQRETQYF.

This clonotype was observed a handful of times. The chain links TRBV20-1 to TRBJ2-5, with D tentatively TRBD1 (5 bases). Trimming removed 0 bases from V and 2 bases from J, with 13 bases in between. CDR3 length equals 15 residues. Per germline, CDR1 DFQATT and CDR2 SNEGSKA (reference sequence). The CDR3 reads CSARDRGTLQETQYF. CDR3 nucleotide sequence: TGCAGTGCTAGAGATAGGGGAACTTTACAAGAGACCCAGTACTTC.

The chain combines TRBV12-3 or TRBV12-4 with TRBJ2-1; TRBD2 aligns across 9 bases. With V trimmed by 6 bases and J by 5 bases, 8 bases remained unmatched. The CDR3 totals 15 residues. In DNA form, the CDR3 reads TGTGCCAGCAGGGGCGCGGGGGGGCCAGACAATGAGCAGTTCTTC. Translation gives CASRGAGGPDNEQFF.

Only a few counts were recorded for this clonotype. The CDR3 region has the DNA TGTGCCAGCAGCTCCCCCGGGACAGGGGATGAAAAACTGTTTTTT. Its translation: CASSSPGTGDEKLFF. The V call is TRBV7-2, the J call TRBJ1-4; 10 bases align to TRBD1. Germline V gene lookup returns CDR1 SGHTA and CDR2 FQGNSA. The CDR3 runs 15 residues. Losses at the gene ends were 4 bases for V and 6 bases for J; bases not matched to a gene: 5.

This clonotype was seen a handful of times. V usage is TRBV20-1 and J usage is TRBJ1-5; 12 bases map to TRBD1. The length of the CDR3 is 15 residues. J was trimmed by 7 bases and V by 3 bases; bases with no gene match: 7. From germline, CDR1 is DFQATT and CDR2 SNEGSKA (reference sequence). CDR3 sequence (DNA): TGCAGTGCTAGCCCGGGACAGGGGGCCGGACAGCCCCAGCATTTT. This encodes CSASPGQGAGQPQHF.

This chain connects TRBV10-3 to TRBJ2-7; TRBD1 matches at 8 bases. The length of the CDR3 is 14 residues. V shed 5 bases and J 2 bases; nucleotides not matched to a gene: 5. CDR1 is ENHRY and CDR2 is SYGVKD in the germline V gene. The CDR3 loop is CAISPRTGTYEQYF. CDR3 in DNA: TGTGCCATCAGTCCTCGGACAGGGACCTACGAGCAGTACTTC.

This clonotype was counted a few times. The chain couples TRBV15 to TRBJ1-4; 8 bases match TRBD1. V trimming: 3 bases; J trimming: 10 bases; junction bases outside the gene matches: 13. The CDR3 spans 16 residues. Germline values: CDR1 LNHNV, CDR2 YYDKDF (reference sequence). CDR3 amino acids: CATSSLDRGSAGKLFF. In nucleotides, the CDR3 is TGTGCCACCAGCAGCCTTGACAGGGGAAGTGCCGGAAAACTGTTTTTT.

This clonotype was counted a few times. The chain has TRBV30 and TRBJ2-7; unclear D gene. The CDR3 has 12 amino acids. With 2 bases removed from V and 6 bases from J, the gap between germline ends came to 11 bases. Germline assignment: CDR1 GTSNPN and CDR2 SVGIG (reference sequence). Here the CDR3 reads CAWSRGVSEQYF. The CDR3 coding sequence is TGTGCCTGGAGTCGCGGAGTCTCCGAGCAGTACTTC.

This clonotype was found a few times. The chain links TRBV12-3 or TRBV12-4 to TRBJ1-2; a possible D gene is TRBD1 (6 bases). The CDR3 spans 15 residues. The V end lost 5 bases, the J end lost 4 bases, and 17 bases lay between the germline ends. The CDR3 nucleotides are TGTGCCAGCAGTCCATGGGGGGGGCCGGCCTATGGCTACACCTTC. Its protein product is CASSPWGGPAYGYTF.

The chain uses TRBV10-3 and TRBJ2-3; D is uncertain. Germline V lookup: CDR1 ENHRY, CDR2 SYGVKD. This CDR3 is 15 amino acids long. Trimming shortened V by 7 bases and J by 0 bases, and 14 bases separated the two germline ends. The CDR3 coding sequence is TGTGCCATCACCGAACGAGAAACTAGCACAGATACGCAGTATTTT. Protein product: CAITERETSTDTQYF.

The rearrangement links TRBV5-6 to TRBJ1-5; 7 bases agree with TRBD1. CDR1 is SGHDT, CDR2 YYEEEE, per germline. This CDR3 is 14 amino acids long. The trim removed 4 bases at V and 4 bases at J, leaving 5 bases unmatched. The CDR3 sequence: CASSGSDRNQPQHF. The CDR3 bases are TGTGCCAGCAGCGGGTCGGACAGGAATCAGCCCCAGCATTTT.

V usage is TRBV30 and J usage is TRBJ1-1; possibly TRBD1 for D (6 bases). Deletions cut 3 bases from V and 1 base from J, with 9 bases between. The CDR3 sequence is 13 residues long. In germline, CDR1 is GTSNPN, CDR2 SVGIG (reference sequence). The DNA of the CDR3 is TGTGCCTGGAGGGACAGTGGGAACACTGAAGCTTTCTTT. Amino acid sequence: CAWRDSGNTEAFF. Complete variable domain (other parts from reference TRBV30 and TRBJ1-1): SQTIHQWPATLVQPVGSPLSLECTVEGTSNPNLYWYRQAAGRGLQLLFYSVGIGQISSEVPQNLSASRPQDRQFILSSKKLLLSDSGFYLCAWRDSGNTEAFFGQGTRLTVV.

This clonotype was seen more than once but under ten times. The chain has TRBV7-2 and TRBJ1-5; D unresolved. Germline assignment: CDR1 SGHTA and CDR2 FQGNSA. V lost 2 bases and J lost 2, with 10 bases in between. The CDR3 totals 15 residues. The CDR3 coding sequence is TGTGCCAGCAGCTTATCACCGGGAGGCAATCAGCCCCAGCATTTT. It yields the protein CASSLSPGGNQPQHF.

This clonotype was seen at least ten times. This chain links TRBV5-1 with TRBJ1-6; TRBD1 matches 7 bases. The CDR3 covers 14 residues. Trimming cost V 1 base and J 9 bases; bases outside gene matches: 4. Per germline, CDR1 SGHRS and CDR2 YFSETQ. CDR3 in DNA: TGCGCCAGCAGCTTGACAGGGGTCGGTTCACCCCTCCACTTT. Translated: CASSLTGVGSPLHF.

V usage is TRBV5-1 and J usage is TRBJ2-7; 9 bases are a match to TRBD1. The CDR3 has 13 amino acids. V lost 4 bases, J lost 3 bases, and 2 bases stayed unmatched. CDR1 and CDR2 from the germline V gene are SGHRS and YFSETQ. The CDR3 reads CASSRTGDYEQYF. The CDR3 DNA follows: TGCGCCAGCAGCAGGACAGGGGACTACGAGCAGTACTTC.

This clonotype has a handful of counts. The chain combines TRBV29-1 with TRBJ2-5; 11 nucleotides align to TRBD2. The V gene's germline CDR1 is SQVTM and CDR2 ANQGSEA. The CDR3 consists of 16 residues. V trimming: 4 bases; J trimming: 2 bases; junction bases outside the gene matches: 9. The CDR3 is CSVGIAGGLLQETQYF. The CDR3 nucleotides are TGCAGCGTTGGGATAGCGGGGGGGCTTTTACAAGAGACCCAGTACTTC.

CDR3: CASSRRTSEVNEQYF. DNA of the CDR3: TGTGCCAGCTCCCGACGGACTAGCGAAGTCAACGAGCAGTACTTC. The rearrangement joins TRBV18 to TRBJ2-7; 9 bases are shared with TRBD2. The CDR3 sequence is 15 residues long. Germline V gene data show CDR1 as KGHSH and CDR2 as LQKENI. Trimming took 6 bases from V and 5 from J; bases not matched to a gene: 11.

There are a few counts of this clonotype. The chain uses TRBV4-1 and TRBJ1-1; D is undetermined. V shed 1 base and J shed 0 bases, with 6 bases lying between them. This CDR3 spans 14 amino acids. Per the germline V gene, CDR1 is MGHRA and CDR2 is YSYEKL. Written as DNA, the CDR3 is TGCGCCAGCAGCCAAGCGGAGATGAACACTGAAGCTTTCTTT. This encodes CASSQAEMNTEAFF.

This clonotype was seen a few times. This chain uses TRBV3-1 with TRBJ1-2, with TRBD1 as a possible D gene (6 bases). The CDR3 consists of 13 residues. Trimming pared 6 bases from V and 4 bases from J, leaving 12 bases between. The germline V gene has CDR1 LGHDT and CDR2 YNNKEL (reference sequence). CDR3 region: CASRGTLFYGYTF. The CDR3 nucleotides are TGTGCCAGCAGGGGGACACTGTTCTATGGCTACACCTTC.

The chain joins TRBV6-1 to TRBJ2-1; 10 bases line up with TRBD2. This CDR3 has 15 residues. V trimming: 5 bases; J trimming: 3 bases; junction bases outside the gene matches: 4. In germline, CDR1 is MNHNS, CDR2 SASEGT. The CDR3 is CASSQGLANYNEQFF. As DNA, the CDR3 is TGTGCCAGCAGTCAGGGACTAGCGAACTACAATGAGCAGTTCTTC.

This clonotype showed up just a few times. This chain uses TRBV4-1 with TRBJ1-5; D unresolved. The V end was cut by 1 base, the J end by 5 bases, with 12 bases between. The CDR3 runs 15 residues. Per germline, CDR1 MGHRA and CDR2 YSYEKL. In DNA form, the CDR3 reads TGCGCCAGCAGCCAAGTCCCGAGGATCGATCAGCCCCAGCATTTT. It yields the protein CASSQVPRIDQPQHF.

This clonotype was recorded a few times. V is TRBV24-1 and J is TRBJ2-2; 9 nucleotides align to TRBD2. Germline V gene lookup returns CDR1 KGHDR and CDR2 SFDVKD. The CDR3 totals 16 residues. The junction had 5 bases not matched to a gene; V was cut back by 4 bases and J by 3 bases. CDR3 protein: CATSETSGLHTGELFF. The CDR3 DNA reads TGTGCCACCAGTGAAACTAGCGGGCTCCACACCGGGGAGCTGTTTTTT.

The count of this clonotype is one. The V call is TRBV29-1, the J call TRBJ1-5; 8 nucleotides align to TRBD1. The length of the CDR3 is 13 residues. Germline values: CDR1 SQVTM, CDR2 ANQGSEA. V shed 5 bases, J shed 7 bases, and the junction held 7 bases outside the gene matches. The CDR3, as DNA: TGCAGCGTTTCCGGACAGGGTGGCCAGCCCCAGCATTTT. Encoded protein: CSVSGQGGQPQHF.

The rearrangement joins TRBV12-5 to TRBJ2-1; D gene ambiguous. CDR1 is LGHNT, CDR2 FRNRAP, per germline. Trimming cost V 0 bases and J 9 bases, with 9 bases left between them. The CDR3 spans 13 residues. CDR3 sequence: CASGLVLWGEQFF. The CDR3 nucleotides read TGTGCTAGTGGTTTGGTACTTTGGGGTGAGCAGTTCTTC.